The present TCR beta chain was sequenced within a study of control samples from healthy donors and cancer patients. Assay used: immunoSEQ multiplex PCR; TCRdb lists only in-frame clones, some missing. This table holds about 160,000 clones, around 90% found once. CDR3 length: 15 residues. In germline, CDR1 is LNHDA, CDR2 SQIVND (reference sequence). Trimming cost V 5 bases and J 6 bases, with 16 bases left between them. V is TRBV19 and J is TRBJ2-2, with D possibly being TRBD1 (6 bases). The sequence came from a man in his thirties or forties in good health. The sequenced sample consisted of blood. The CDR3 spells CASSGWDTVSGELFF. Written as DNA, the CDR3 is TGTGCCAGTAGTGGATGGGACACGGTTTCCGGGGAGCTGTTTTTT.